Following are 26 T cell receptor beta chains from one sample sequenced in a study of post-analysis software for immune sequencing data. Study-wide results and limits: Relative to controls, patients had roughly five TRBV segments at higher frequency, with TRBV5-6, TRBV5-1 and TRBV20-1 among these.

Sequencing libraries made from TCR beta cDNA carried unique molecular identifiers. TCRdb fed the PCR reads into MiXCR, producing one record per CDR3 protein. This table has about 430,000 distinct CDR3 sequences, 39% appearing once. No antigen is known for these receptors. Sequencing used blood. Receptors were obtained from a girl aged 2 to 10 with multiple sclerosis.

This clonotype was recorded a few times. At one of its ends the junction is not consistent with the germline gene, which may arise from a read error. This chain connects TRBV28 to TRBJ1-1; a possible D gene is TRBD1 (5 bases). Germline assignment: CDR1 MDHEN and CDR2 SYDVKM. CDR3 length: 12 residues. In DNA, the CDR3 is TGTGCCAGCGGGGGGGGAGGCACTGAAACTTTCTTT. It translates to CASGGGGTETFF.

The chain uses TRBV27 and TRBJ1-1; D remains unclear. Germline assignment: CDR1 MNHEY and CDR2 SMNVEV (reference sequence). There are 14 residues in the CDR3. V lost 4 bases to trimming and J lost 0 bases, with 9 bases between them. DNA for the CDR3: TGTGCCAGCAGTTCACCCGGGATGAACACTGAAGCTTTCTTT. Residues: CASSSPGMNTEAFF.

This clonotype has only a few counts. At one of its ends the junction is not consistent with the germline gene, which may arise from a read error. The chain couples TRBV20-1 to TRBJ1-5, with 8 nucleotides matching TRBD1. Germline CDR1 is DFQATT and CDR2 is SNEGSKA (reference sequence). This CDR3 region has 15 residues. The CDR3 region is CGARGTGHSNQPQHF. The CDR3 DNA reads TGCGGTGCTAGAGGGACAGGCCATAGCAATCAGCCCCAGCATTTT.

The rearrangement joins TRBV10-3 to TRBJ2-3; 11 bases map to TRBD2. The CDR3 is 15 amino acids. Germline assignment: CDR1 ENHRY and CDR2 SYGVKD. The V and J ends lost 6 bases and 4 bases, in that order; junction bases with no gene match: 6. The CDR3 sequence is CAIRTLAGVADTQYF. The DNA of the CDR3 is TGTGCCATCAGGACACTAGCGGGGGTAGCAGATACGCAGTATTTT.

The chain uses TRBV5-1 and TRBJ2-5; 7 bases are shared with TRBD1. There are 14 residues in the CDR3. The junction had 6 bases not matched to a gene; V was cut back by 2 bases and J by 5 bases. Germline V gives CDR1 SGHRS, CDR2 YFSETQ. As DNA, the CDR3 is TGCGCCAGCAGCTTTGAGGGGGCCAGGGAGACCCAGTACTTC. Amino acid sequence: CASSFEGARETQYF. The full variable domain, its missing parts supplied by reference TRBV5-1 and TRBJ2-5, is KAGVTQTPRYLIKTRGQQVTLSCSPISGHRSVSWYQQTPGQGLQFLFEYFSETQRNKGNFPGRFSGRQFSNSRSEMNVSTLELGDSALYLCASSFEGARETQYFGPGTRLLVL.

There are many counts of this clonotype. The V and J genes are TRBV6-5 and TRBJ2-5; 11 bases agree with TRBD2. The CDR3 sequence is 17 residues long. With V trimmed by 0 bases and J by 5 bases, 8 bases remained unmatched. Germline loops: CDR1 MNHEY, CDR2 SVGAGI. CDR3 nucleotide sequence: TGTGCCAGCAGTTACTCGTGGTACTTAGCGGGGGGGGAGACCCAGTACTTC. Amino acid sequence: CASSYSWYLAGGETQYF.

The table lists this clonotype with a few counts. Written as DNA, the CDR3 is TGCGCCAGCAGCCGCGGTGGGGAGAACACTGAAGCTTTCTTT. Translating gives CASSRGGENTEAFF. The chain joins TRBV5-1 to TRBJ1-1; D not resolved. The CDR3 runs to 14 residues. The V gene's germline CDR1 is SGHRS and CDR2 YFSETQ. Trimming took off 4 bases at V and 1 base at J, with 11 bases between the two ends.

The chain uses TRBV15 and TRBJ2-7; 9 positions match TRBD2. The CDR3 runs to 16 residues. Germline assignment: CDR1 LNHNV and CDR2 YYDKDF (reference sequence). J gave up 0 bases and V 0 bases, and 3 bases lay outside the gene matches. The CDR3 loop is CATSRDFSGSSYEQYF. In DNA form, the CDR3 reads TGTGCCACCAGCAGAGATTTTAGCGGGAGCTCCTACGAGCAGTACTTC.

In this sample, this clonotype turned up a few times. The chain's CDR3 is CSAIDGTDTQYF. The DNA of the CDR3 is TGCAGTGCTATCGATGGCACAGATACGCAGTATTTT. The chain is built from TRBV20-1 and TRBJ2-3; D is undetermined. Germline V gene sequence: CDR1 DFQATT, CDR2 SNEGSKA (reference sequence). The V end was cut by 4 bases, the J end by 1 base, with 6 bases between. This CDR3 has 12 residues.

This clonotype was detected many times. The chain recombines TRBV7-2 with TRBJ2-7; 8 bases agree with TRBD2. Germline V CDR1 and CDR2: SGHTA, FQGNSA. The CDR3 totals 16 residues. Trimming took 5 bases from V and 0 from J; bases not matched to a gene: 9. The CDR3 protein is CASSHRGGARSYEQYF. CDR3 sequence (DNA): TGTGCCAGCAGCCATCGGGGGGGGGCGCGCTCCTACGAGCAGTACTTC. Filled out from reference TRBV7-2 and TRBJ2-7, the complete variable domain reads GAGVSQSPSNKVTEKGKDVELRCDPISGHTALYWYRQSLGQGLEFLIYFQGNSAPDKSGLPSDRFSAERTGGSVSTLTIQRTQQEDSAVYLCASSHRGGARSYEQYFGPGTRLTVT.

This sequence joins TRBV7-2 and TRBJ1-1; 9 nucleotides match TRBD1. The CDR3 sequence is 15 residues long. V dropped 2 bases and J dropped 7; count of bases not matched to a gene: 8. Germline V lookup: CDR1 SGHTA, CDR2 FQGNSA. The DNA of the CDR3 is TGTGCCAGCAGCTTACCCCCGGGACAGGGTATTGAAGCTTTCTTT. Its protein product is CASSLPPGQGIEAFF.

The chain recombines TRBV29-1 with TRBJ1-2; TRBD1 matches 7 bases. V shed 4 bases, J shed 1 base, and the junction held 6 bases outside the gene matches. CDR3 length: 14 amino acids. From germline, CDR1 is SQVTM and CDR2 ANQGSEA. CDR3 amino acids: CSVALGQHNYGYTF. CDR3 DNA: TGCAGCGTTGCATTGGGACAGCATAACTATGGCTACACCTTC.

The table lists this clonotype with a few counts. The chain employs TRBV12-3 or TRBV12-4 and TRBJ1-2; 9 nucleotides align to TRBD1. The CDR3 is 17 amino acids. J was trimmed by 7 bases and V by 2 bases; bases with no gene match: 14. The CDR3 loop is CASSLPGQGRVNGGYTF. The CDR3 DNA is TGTGCCAGCAGTTTACCGGGACAGGGCAGGGTGAACGGTGGCTACACCTTC.

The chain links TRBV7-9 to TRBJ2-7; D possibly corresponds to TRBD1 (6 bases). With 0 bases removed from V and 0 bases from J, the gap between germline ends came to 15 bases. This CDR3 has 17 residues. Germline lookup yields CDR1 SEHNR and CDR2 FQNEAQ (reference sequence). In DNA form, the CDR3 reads TGTGCCAGCAGCTTAGCAGGGGGACACCAAACCTCCTACGAGCAGTACTTC. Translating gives CASSLAGGHQTSYEQYF.

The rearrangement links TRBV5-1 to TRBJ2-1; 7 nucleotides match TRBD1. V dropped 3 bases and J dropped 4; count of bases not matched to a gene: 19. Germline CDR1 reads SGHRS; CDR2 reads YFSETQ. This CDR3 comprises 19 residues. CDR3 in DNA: TGCGCCAGCAGCTGGGCAAGAATTGGGGACAGAAGTACATACAATGAGCAGTTCTTC. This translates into CASSWARIGDRSTYNEQFF. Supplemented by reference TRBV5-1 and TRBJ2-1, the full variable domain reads KAGVTQTPRYLIKTRGQQVTLSCSPISGHRSVSWYQQTPGQGLQFLFEYFSETQRNKGNFPGRFSGRQFSNSRSEMNVSTLELGDSALYLCASSWARIGDRSTYNEQFFGPGTRLTVL.

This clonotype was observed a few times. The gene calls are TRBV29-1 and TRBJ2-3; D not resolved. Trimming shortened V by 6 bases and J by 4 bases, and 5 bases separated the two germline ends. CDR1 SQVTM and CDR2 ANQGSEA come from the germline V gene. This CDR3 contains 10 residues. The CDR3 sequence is CSVLADTQYF. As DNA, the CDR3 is TGCAGCGTCTTAGCAGATACGCAGTATTTT.

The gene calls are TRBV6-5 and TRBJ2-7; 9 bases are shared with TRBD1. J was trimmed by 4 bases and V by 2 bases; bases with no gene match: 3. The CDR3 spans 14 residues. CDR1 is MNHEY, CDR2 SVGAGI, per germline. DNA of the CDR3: TGTGCCAGCAGTTACCCGGACAGGGGATACGAGCAGTACTTC. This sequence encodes CASSYPDRGYEQYF.

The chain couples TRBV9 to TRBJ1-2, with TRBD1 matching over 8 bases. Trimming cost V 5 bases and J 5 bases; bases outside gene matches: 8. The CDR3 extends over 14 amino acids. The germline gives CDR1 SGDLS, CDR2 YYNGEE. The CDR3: CASRDDRGGYGYTF. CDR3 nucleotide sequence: TGTGCCAGCAGGGACGACAGGGGCGGTTATGGCTACACCTTC.

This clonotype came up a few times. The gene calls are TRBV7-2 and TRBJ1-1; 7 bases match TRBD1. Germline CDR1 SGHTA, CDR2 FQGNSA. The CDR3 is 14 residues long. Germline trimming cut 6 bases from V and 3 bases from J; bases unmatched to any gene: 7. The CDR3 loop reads CASRTGRGDTEAFF. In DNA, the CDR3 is TGTGCCAGCAGGACAGGGAGGGGGGACACTGAAGCTTTCTTT.

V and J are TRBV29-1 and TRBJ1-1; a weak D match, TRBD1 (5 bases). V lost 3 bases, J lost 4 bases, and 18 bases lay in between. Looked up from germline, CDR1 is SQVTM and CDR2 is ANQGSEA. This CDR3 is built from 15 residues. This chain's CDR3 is CSVEFWRGISTEAFF. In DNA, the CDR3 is TGCAGCGTTGAGTTTTGGCGGGGGATCAGCACTGAAGCTTTCTTT.

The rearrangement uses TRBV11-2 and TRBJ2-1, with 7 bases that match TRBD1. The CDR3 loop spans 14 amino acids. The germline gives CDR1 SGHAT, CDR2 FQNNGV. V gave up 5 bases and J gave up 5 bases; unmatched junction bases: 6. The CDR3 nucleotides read TGTGCCAGCAGCAGGGGGCGGGCCAACAATGAGCAGTTCTTC. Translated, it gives CASSRGRANNEQFF.

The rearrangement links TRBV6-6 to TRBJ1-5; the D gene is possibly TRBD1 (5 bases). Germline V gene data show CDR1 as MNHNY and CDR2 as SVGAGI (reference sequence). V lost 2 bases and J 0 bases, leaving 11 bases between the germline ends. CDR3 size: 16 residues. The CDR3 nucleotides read TGTGCCAGCAGTTACGCCAGGGCTGGTAGCAATCAGCCCCAGCATTTT. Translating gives CASSYARAGSNQPQHF.

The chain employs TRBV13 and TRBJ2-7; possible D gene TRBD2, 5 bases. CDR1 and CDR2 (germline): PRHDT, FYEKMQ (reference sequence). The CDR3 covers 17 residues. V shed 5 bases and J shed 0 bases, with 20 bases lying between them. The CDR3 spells CASSQDSAGPSSYEQYF. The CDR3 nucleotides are TGTGCCAGCAGCCAGGACTCCGCGGGCCCTAGCTCCTACGAGCAGTACTTC.

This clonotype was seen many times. The DNA of the CDR3 is TGTGCCAGCAGCTTGTATGCAGATACGCAGTATTTT. It yields the protein CASSLYADTQYF. The V and J genes are TRBV7-2 and TRBJ2-3; unclear D gene. Between the trimmed V and J ends, which lost 3 bases and 4 bases, there was a span of 5 bases. The CDR3 covers 12 residues. Per germline, CDR1 SGHTA and CDR2 FQGNSA.

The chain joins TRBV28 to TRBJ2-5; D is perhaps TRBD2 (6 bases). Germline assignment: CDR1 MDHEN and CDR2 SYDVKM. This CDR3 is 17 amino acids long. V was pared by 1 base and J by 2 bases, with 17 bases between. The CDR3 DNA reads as TGTGCCAGCAGTTTATTTAGGCAAGCGGGTGCTCAAGAGACCCAGTACTTC. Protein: CASSLFRQAGAQETQYF.

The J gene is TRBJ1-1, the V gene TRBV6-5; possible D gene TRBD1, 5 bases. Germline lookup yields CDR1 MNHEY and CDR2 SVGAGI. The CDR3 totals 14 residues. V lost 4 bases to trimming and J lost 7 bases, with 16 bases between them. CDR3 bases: TGTGCCAGCAGTTCCCCGAGGATAGGGGTTGAAGCTTTCTTT. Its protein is CASSSPRIGVEAFF.